The next 14 T cell receptor beta chains were all read from a single sample in a study of T cells in Graves' hyperthyroidism and ophthalmopathy. Amplified TCR beta CDR3 regions came from RNA transcripts. Carried out on the TCR CDR3, a first-round RT-PCR used the HTBI primer set. TCRdb analysed the multiplex PCR reads with MiXCR anew, one entry per CDR3 protein. The data hold 600,000 to 700,000 distinct CDR3 sequences, with just under 45% observed a single time. The sample was peripheral blood or thyroid tissue (not recorded which). These TCRs come from an adult man with Graves' disease, either hyperthyroidism or ophthalmopathy (not recorded which).

This clonotype was detected only once. The rearrangement joins TRBV7-2 to TRBJ1-1; D perhaps matches TRBD1 (5 bases). Trimming cost V 8 bases and J 4 bases, with 17 bases left between them. Germline CDR1 is SGHTA and CDR2 is FQGNSA. The length of the CDR3 is 14 residues. The CDR3 protein is CASHVTRGGTEAFF. The CDR3 DNA sequence: TGTGCCAGCCATGTTACGAGGGGTGGCACTGAAGCTTTCTTT.

In this sample, this clonotype turned up many times. The rearrangement joins TRBV29-1 to TRBJ2-2; a weak D match, TRBD2 (5 bases). CDR1 is SQVTM, CDR2 ANQGSEA, per germline. The CDR3 contains 12 residues. The V and J ends lost 7 bases and 4 bases respectively, with 10 bases between them. CDR3 amino acids: CSAGRGTGELFF. Here the CDR3 DNA reads TGCAGCGCAGGTCGGGGCACCGGGGAGCTGTTTTTT.

This clonotype was detected only a few times. V and J are TRBV7-8 and TRBJ1-5, with D possibly being TRBD1 (5 bases). Germline V gene sequence: CDR1 SGHVS, CDR2 FQNEAQ. The CDR3 runs 18 residues. V lost 0 bases and J lost 9, with 24 bases in between. Here the CDR3 DNA reads TGTGCCAGCAGCTTAGCATCTGCGCTCGGGACGACCCCTCCGCCCCAGCATTTT. This sequence encodes CASSLASALGTTPPPQHF.

The chain is built from TRBV20-1 and TRBJ2-7, with D possibly TRBD1 on 6 matching bases. V was shortened by 4 bases and J by 5 bases, with 12 bases between the two germline ends. CDR1 DFQATT and CDR2 SNEGSKA come from the germline V gene (reference sequence). The CDR3 extends over 12 amino acids. The chain's CDR3 is CSATRGWHEQYF. The CDR3, as DNA: TGCAGTGCTACCAGGGGCTGGCACGAGCAGTACTTC.

V and J are TRBV10-3 and TRBJ1-2, with 7 bases lining up with TRBD1. This CDR3 has 12 amino acids. The V segment lost 5 bases and the J segment 6 bases; nucleotides outside the gene matches: 3. The germline V gene has CDR1 ENHRY and CDR2 SYGVKD. CDR3 residues: CAISFRGDGYTF. The CDR3 nucleotides read TGTGCCATCAGTTTCAGGGGGGATGGCTACACCTTC.

This chain links TRBV10-2 with TRBJ1-6, with 7 bases aligning to TRBD1. Germline values: CDR1 WSHSY, CDR2 SAAADI. This CDR3 comprises 12 residues. After removal of 6 bases from V and 9 bases from J, the junction contained 2 bases not matched to a gene. The CDR3 reads CASRTGISPLHF. DNA of the CDR3: TGCGCCAGCAGGACAGGGATTTCACCCCTCCACTTT.

This clonotype has just a few counts. The chain recombines TRBV7-9 with TRBJ2-2; possibly TRBD2 for D (5 bases). There are 17 residues in the CDR3. V lost 1 base and J lost 1, with 13 bases in between. The germline gives CDR1 SEHNR, CDR2 FQNEAQ (reference sequence). Here the CDR3 reads CASSLGDSARNTGELFF. The CDR3 DNA reads TGTGCCAGCAGCTTAGGTGATAGCGCTAGGAACACCGGGGAGCTGTTTTTT.

This chain connects TRBV7-8 to TRBJ1-6; TRBD1 is a possible D gene (6 bases). Trimming left V 6 bases short and J 4 bases short, with 13 bases between. The CDR3 spans 15 residues. The germline V gene has CDR1 SGHVS and CDR2 FQNEAQ. This CDR3 reads CASSPGTLYNSPLHF. The CDR3 nucleotides are TGTGCCAGCAGTCCCGGGACATTATATAATTCACCCCTCCACTTT.

In its sample, this clonotype was seen a few times. V gene TRBV7-9 combines with J gene TRBJ1-5; 7 bases agree with TRBD1. The CDR3 is made up of 16 amino acids. V shed 0 bases and J 3 bases; nucleotides not matched to a gene: 5. Germline CDR1 and CDR2: SEHNR and FQNEAQ (reference sequence). CDR3: CASSLARDSPNQPQHF. CDR3 DNA: TGTGCCAGCAGCTTAGCCCGGGACAGCCCCAATCAGCCCCAGCATTTT.

CDR3 protein: CASNQDLRGQYF. In DNA, the CDR3 is TGTGCCAGCAACCAAGATCTACGGGGGCAGTACTTC. The chain employs TRBV7-2 and TRBJ2-7; TRBD2 might be the D (5 bases). The V end was cut by 7 bases, the J end by 9 bases, with 16 bases between. CDR3 size: 12 residues. Germline CDR1 SGHTA, CDR2 FQGNSA.

This clonotype appeared many times. J is TRBJ2-7 and V is TRBV10-3; D might be TRBD1 (7 bases). Per germline, CDR1 ENHRY and CDR2 SYGVKD. The CDR3 is made up of 17 amino acids. Trimming left V 0 bases short and J 3 bases short, with 18 bases between. CDR3: CAISESKARGDVYEQYF. In nucleotides, the CDR3 is TGTGCCATCAGTGAGTCGAAGGCCAGGGGGGACGTCTACGAGCAGTACTTC.

This clonotype was recorded once. A much more abundant neighbour one base away suggests this may be a read error. This chain links TRBV7-8 with TRBJ2-7; D uncertain. This CDR3 region has 15 residues. CDR1 is SGHVS and CDR2 is FQNEAQ in the germline V gene. V dropped 1 base and J dropped 0 bases, with 10 bases sitting between them. CDR3 sequence: CASSLDPQSSYEQYF. In nucleotides, the CDR3 is TGTGCCAGCAGCTTAGACCCCCAGAGCTCCTACGAGCAGTACTTC.

The chain carries TRBV20-1 and TRBJ1-5, with a possible D match to TRBD1 (5 bases). CDR3 size: 15 residues. Trimming took 5 bases from V and 0 from J, leaving 14 bases between them. Germline CDR1 DFQATT, CDR2 SNEGSKA (reference sequence). CDR3 region: CSAGGAVNSNQPQHF. The CDR3 DNA reads as TGCAGTGCTGGAGGGGCTGTTAATAGCAATCAGCCCCAGCATTTT.

As for this clonotype: This may be a read error, as it is one base from a much larger clone. The chain has TRBV7-2 and TRBJ1-2; the match to TRBD1 covers 7 bases. V dropped 5 bases and J dropped 3; count of bases not matched to a gene: 6. This CDR3 region has 14 residues. Germline CDR1 is SGHTA and CDR2 is FQGNSA. The CDR3 loop reads CTSSLQGNDYGYTF. CDR3 coding DNA: TGTACCAGCAGCCTACAGGGGAATGACTATGGCTACACCTTC.